This T cell receptor (beta chain) was retrieved from a study of Ad26.COV2.S vaccination and SARS-CoV-2 variants. Generated by immunoSEQ multiplex PCR, the TCRdb table keeps only in-frame clones and is missing some. The repertoire has about 320,000 clones, around 84% of them found once; the top ten carry under 2%. This CDR3 has 18 residues. Germline V lookup: CDR1 LGHNA, CDR2 YNFKEQ. V trimming: 1 base; J trimming: 3 bases; junction bases outside the gene matches: 12. Documented treatment: 15 to 20 received Ad26.COV2.S at low or high dose, single or two shots; about five received placebo; per-sample allocation not given. The study sampled participants on day 63 after the first vaccine or placebo injection.

The material sequenced was peripheral blood, taken in a trial of Ad26.COV2.S vaccine versus placebo. The chain joins TRBV4-2 to TRBJ1-5; 7 bases agree with TRBD1. This receptor was identified in a person aged 18 to 65 who received the Ad26.COV2.S COVID-19 vaccine or a placebo. The CDR3 DNA reads as TGTGCCAGCAGCCAAGTCCTGGTCCGGGACAGCTACAATCAGCCCCAGCATTTT. Its protein is CASSQVLVRDSYNQPQHF.